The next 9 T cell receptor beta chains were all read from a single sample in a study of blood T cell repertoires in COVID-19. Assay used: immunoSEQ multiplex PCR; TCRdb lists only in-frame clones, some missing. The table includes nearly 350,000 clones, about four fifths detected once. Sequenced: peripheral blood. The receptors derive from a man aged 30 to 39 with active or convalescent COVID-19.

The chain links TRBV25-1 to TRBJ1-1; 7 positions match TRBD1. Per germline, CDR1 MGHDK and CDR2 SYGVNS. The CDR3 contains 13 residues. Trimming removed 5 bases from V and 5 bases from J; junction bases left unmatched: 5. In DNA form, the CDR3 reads TGTGCCAGCAGTTTAGGGGGCGCGACTGAAGCTTTCTTT. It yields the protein CASSLGGATEAFF.

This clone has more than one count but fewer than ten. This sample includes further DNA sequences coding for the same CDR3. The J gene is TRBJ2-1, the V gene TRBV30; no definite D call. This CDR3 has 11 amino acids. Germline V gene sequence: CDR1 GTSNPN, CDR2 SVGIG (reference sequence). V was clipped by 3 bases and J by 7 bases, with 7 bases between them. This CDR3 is CAWSLLNEQFF. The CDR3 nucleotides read TGTGCCTGGAGCTTACTTAATGAGCAGTTCTTC.

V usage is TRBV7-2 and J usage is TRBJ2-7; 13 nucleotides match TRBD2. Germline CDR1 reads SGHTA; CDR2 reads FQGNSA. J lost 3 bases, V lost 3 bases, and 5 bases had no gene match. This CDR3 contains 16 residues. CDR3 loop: CASSLDGTSGVYEQYF. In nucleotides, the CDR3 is TGTGCCAGCAGCTTGGACGGGACTAGCGGGGTCTACGAGCAGTACTTC.

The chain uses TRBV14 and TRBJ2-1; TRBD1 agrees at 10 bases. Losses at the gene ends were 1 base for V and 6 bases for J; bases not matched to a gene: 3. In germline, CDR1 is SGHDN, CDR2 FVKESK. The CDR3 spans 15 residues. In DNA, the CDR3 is TGTGCCAGCAGCCAAGGCTGGACAGGGGGCAATGAGCAGTTCTTC. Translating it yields CASSQGWTGGNEQFF.

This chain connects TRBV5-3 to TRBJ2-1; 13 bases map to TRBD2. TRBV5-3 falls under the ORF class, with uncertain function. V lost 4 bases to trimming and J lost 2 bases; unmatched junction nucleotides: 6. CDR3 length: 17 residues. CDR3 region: CARSPKGLAGTYNEQFF. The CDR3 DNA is TGTGCCAGAAGCCCCAAGGGACTAGCGGGGACCTACAATGAGCAGTTCTTC.

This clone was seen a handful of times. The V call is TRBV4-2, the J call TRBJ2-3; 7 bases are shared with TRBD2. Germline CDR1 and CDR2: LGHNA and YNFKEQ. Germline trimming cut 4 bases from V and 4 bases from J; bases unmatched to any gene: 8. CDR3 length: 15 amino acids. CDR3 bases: TGTGCCAGCAGCCGAACCGGGACTACTTCAGATACGCAGTATTTT. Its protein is CASSRTGTTSDTQYF.

The CDR3 reads CASSPRDRGPHEQYF. In DNA form, the CDR3 reads TGTGCCAGCAGCCCCCGGGACAGGGGCCCCCACGAGCAGTACTTC. The gene calls are TRBV3-1 (or the pseudogene TRBV3-2) and TRBJ2-7, with 10 bases matching TRBD1. This CDR3 comprises 15 residues. V was clipped by 4 bases and J by 5 bases; unmatched bases: 8. Per germline, CDR1 LGHDT and CDR2 YNNKEL (reference sequence).

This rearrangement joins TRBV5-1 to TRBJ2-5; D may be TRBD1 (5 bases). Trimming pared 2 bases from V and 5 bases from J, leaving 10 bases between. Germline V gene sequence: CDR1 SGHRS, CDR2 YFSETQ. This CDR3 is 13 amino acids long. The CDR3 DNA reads TGCGCCAGCAGCTTTTCAGGGCCGGAGACCCAGTACTTC. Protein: CASSFSGPETQYF.

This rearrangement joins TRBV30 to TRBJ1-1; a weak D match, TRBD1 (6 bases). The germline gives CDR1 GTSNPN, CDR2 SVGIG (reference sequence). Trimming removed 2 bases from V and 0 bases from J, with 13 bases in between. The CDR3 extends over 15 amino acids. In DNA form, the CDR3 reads TGTGCCTGGAGTTCCTGGACAGAGTTGAACACTGAAGCTTTCTTT. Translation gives CAWSSWTELNTEAFF.